The 23 T cell receptor beta chains below were found in one sample sequenced in a study of shared clonotypes between healthy human individuals. CD45RO-negative, CCR7-positively selected cells formed the naive CD8 fraction, excluding terminally differentiated effector memory CD45RA+ cells. The assay was immunoSEQ multiplex PCR, and TCRdb's table has in-frame clones only and misses some. Of around 610,000 clones listed, approximately 96% are singletons. The sample comprised naive CD8+ T cells sorted from blood. All receptors come from a woman in her 30s in good health.

The V call is TRBV13, the J call TRBJ2-7; 8 positions agree with TRBD2. The junction had 7 bases not matched to a gene; V was cut back by 3 bases and J by 6 bases. The CDR3 length is 14 residues. Germline-derived CDR1 and CDR2 are PRHDT and FYEKMQ (reference sequence). The CDR3 DNA reads TGTGCCAGCAGCTTTCGGGAGGGCTCCGGCGAGCAGTACTTC. Translating gives CASSFREGSGEQYF.

The rearrangement joins TRBV4-1 to TRBJ1-2, with D unresolved. The ends were cut back, 0 bases at V and 10 bases at J, with 9 bases in the middle. Germline CDR1 is MGHRA and CDR2 is YSYEKL. The CDR3 is made up of 12 amino acids. DNA of the CDR3: TGCGCCAGCAGCCAAGATCACACAGTCTACACCTTC. This sequence encodes CASSQDHTVYTF.

The gene calls are TRBV4-1 and TRBJ2-2; D gene ambiguous. The CDR3 runs 12 residues. Germline CDR1 and CDR2: MGHRA and YSYEKL. V lost 3 bases, J lost 4 bases, and 3 bases lay in between. The CDR3 is CASSHLTGELFF. The DNA of the CDR3 is TGCGCCAGCAGCCACCTCACCGGGGAGCTGTTTTTT.

This chain links TRBV7-9 with TRBJ2-7; the match to TRBD1 covers 7 bases. CDR1 is SEHNR, CDR2 FQNEAQ, per germline (reference sequence). CDR3 length: 14 residues. With V trimmed by 4 bases and J by 0 bases, 3 bases remained unmatched. The CDR3 region has the DNA TGTGCCAGCAGCTCGACAGGGAACTCCTACGAGCAGTACTTC. Encoded protein: CASSSTGNSYEQYF.

A single count supports this clone. V is TRBV28 and J is TRBJ2-5, with D maybe TRBD1 (6 bases). The DNA end is more similar to TRBJ2-7, so the J call may be wrong. Germline V CDR1 and CDR2: MDHEN, SYDVKM. The CDR3 is made up of 16 amino acids. The CDR3 bases are TGTGCCAGCAGTTCCCCGGGACAAAAACTTCCTTACGAGCAGTACTTC. Translated, it gives CASSSPGQKLPYEQYF.

This clone was observed a single time. The V gene is TRBV2, the J gene TRBJ2-5, with D perhaps being TRBD1 or TRBD2 (8 bases each). Trimming took 8 bases from V and 0 from J, leaving 19 bases between them. Germline V gene sequence: CDR1 SNHLY, CDR2 FYNNEI. This CDR3 spans 16 amino acids. The DNA of the CDR3 is TGTGCCAGCTTTGGACAGGGCGGGGGGTACCAAGAGACCCAGTACTTC. Amino acids: CASFGQGGGYQETQYF.

The V and J genes are TRBV28 and TRBJ1-1; TRBD1 matches at 9 bases. V was pared by 5 bases and J by 2 bases, with 15 bases of the junction left unmatched. CDR3 length: 18 residues. Germline V CDR1 and CDR2: MDHEN, SYDVKM. CDR3 sequence reads: CASSRDRDSPLANTEAFF. Written as DNA, the CDR3 is TGTGCCAGCAGTCGGGACAGGGATTCCCCCCTGGCCAACACTGAAGCTTTCTTT.

The gene calls are TRBV10-2 and TRBJ2-7; D may match TRBD1 or TRBD2 (5 bases each). The germline gives CDR1 WSHSY, CDR2 SAAADI. This CDR3 is built from 14 residues. V was trimmed by 0 bases and J by 1 base, leaving 7 bases between them. The CDR3 nucleotides are TGCGCCAGCAGTGAGTCGGGACCATCCTACGAGCAGTACTTC. This translates into CASSESGPSYEQYF.

The rearrangement joins TRBV7-8 to TRBJ2-1; possible D gene TRBD2, 6 bases. Germline loops: CDR1 SGHVS, CDR2 FQNEAQ. Trimming pared 2 bases from V and 5 bases from J, leaving 13 bases between. CDR3 length equals 15 residues. The CDR3 bases are TGTGCCAGCAGCTTAAGGGGCGGGAAGAACAATGAGCAGTTCTTC. It translates to CASSLRGGKNNEQFF.

The gene calls are TRBV5-6 and TRBJ2-1; no reliable D call. The CDR3 length is 13 residues. The V gene's germline CDR1 is SGHDT and CDR2 YYEEEE. V was clipped by 0 bases and J by 7 bases, with 8 bases between them. In DNA, the CDR3 is TGTGCCAGCAGCTTGGCTAGGGCTAATGAGCAGTTCTTC. Encoded protein: CASSLARANEQFF.

The J gene is TRBJ2-7, the V gene TRBV5-1; D gene ambiguous. The V gene lost 2 bases and the J gene lost 6 bases, with 18 bases spanning the gap. The CDR3 loop spans 15 amino acids. Per the germline V gene, CDR1 is SGHRS and CDR2 is YFSETQ. The CDR3 protein is CASSFYEVTKGEQYF. CDR3 nucleotides: TGCGCCAGCAGCTTTTACGAGGTTACGAAGGGCGAGCAGTACTTC.

V and J are TRBV7-3 and TRBJ2-7; TRBD2 matches 8 bases. In germline, CDR1 is SGHTA, CDR2 FQGTGA. The J segment lost 0 bases and the V segment lost 3 bases, leaving 4 bases of the junction unmatched. This CDR3 region has 15 residues. This CDR3 reads CASSFSAGASYEQYF. Written as DNA, the CDR3 is TGTGCCAGCAGCTTCTCAGCGGGAGCCTCCTACGAGCAGTACTTC.

This sequence joins TRBV2 and TRBJ2-7, with 13 bases that match TRBD2. The CDR3 contains 16 residues. CDR1 and CDR2 (germline): SNHLY, FYNNEI. With V trimmed by 6 bases and J by 6 bases, 11 bases remained unmatched. CDR3 amino acids: CASSAWTSGRQSEQYF. In DNA, the CDR3 is TGTGCCAGCAGCGCCTGGACTAGCGGGAGACAGAGCGAGCAGTACTTC.

The genes are TRBV10-3 and TRBJ1-5, with a tentative D call TRBD1 (6 bases). The V and J ends lost 2 bases and 4 bases respectively, with 12 bases between them. Germline V gene data show CDR1 as ENHRY and CDR2 as SYGVKD. The CDR3 is 15 amino acids. This CDR3 reads CAISEAPRGNQPQHF. The CDR3 region has the DNA TGTGCCATCAGTGAGGCCCCGAGGGGGAATCAGCCCCAGCATTTT.

This clone is a singleton in its sample. This chain uses TRBV27 with TRBJ2-7, with D perhaps given as TRBD1 or TRBD2 (6 bases each). The germline V gene has CDR1 MNHEY and CDR2 SMNVEV (reference sequence). Deletions cut 2 bases from V and 3 bases from J, with 11 bases between. The length of the CDR3 is 14 residues. CDR3 in amino acids: CASSLAGHHYEQYF. The CDR3 region has the DNA TGTGCCAGCAGTTTAGCGGGACACCACTACGAGCAGTACTTC.

V gene TRBV6-1 combines with J gene TRBJ2-7, with D perhaps TRBD1 or TRBD2 (6 bases each). CDR1 and CDR2 (germline): MNHNS, SASEGT. The CDR3 is 15 amino acids. V gave up 5 bases and J gave up 6 bases, with 20 bases separating them. The CDR3 sequence: CASSRASGALGEQYF. Here the CDR3 DNA reads TGTGCCAGCAGTCGAGCGTCGGGGGCGCTGGGCGAGCAGTACTTC.

This chain links TRBV5-6 with TRBJ2-2; a weak D match, TRBD1 (5 bases). The CDR3 is made up of 17 amino acids. V lost 0 bases and J lost 7, with 19 bases in between. In germline, CDR1 is SGHDT, CDR2 YYEEEE. CDR3: CASSLALGVGVGGELFF. Written as DNA, the CDR3 is TGTGCCAGCAGCTTGGCCTTAGGTGTAGGGGTCGGCGGGGAGCTGTTTTTT.

The chain carries TRBV1 and TRBJ1-2. TRBV1 is assigned pseudogene status. The CDR3 is made up of 20 amino acids. The CDR3 sequence is CTSSPLGSTSLPGPGTGYTF. CDR3 in DNA: TGCACCAGCAGCCCACTGGGCTCGACCTCCCTCCCAGGCCCGGGAACTGGCTACACCTTC.

For this clone: The sample carries other DNA sequences with the same CDR3. The rearrangement uses TRBV11-2 and TRBJ1-5, with 8 bases lining up with TRBD1. V was clipped by 1 base and J by 4 bases; unmatched bases: 0. Per the germline V gene, CDR1 is SGHAT and CDR2 is FQNNGV. The CDR3 totals 14 residues. CDR3 residues: CASSLGTGNQPQHF. CDR3 DNA sequence: TGTGCCAGCAGCTTAGGGACAGGGAATCAGCCCCAGCATTTT.

The rearrangement links TRBV6-6 to TRBJ2-7; no definite D call. CDR1 and CDR2 (germline): MNHNY, SVGAGI (reference sequence). Trimming stripped 2 bases from V and 1 base from J, with 15 bases between. The CDR3 extends over 16 amino acids. The CDR3 protein is CASSYSTDNPSYEQYF. For the CDR3, the DNA is TGTGCCAGCAGTTACAGTACGGATAACCCTTCCTACGAGCAGTACTTC.

The chain uses TRBV4-1 and TRBJ2-7, with TRBD1 matching 12 bases. CDR1 is MGHRA and CDR2 is YSYEKL in the germline V gene. The CDR3 sequence is 19 residues long. V was clipped by 5 bases and J by 2 bases; unmatched bases: 16. CDR3 region: CASSDLTGTGGHNPYEQYF. The CDR3 DNA reads as TGCGCCAGCAGCGATTTAACCGGGACAGGGGGCCACAACCCCTACGAGCAGTACTTC.

This sequence joins TRBV27 and TRBJ2-5; 8 positions agree with TRBD1. Trimming took 3 bases from V and 4 from J; bases not matched to a gene: 10. The CDR3 is 16 amino acids. Germline V gene data show CDR1 as MNHEY and CDR2 as SMNVEV (reference sequence). CDR3 coding DNA: TGTGCCAGCAGTTTCGGGTCAGGGGGCGTTGGAGAGACCCAGTACTTC. Translated: CASSFGSGGVGETQYF.

The chain links TRBV29-1 to TRBJ2-7; D is undetermined. Trimming took 0 bases from V and 4 from J, leaving 7 bases between them. CDR3 length: 12 amino acids. Germline CDR1 is SQVTM and CDR2 is ANQGSEA. CDR3 region: CSVEEGLYEQYF. In nucleotides, the CDR3 is TGCAGCGTTGAAGAGGGCTTGTACGAGCAGTACTTC.